This T cell receptor (beta chain) was captured in a study of blood T cell repertoires in COVID-19. Across the whole study: The study drew acute and convalescent COVID-19 samples from the United States, Italy and Spain.

The CDR3 sequence is 17 residues long. Trimming took 2 bases from V and 8 from J; bases not matched to a gene: 12. Germline CDR1 is KGHSH and CDR2 is LQKENI. Clones were read by immunoSEQ multiplex PCR, and TCRdb kept only the in-frame ones, dropping some. Of around 140,000 clones in the sample, over 65% are singletons; the top ten hold roughly 15%. The J gene is TRBJ1-4, the V gene TRBV18; 9 nucleotides align to TRBD1. The sample was peripheral blood. The TCR was taken from a man aged 50 to 60 with acute or convalescent COVID-19. The CDR3 sequence: CASSPGQGPALGEKLFF. CDR3 nucleotide sequence: TGTGCCAGCTCACCAGGACAGGGGCCCGCTTTAGGGGAAAAACTGTTTTTT.